This TCR beta chain is drawn from a study of blood T cells in healthy people across ages (dated by TCRdb to 2014 to 2015). Study-wide context: In model experiments, template switching captured roughly one uniquely barcoded TCR beta cDNA molecule for every two T cells. Using deep sequencing normalized with unique cDNA molecular identifiers, the study measured how TCR beta repertoire diversity changes with age. Four age groups were formed from the donors: young (average roughly 15 years), middle-aged (around 40), aged (roughly 56) and long-lived (82). Donors of different ages were randomly distributed across sequencing lanes to avoid experimental bias. The study analyzed two additional independent replicas of 1 million unique cDNA reads from the same blood draw for two donors, one aged 18 to 29 and one aged 80 or older.

Overall study outcomes, separate from this receptor: Estimates of total diversity based on one million sequenced T cells were considered lower bounds and underestimates. Compared with the aged group, the long-lived group had more naive CD4+ T cells, fewer expanded clones and increased TCR diversity, a pattern suggesting age selection. There was a strong correlation between observed TCR beta diversity and the percentage of naive T cells measured by flow cytometry. As age increased, observed TCR beta diversity per million T cells dropped in a roughly linear way, and a significant reduction was already evident by age 40. Because the CMV infection status of the donors was unknown, age-related changes in expanded clonotypes may potentially have been confounded. Since profiling was done on bulk unsorted PBMCs, naive and antigen-experienced compartments could not be conclusively compared.

The germline V gene yields SQVTM for CDR1 and ANQGSEA for CDR2. There are 14 amino acids in the CDR3, from cysteine to phenylalanine inclusive. The kept DNA is CDR3 alone, 42 bases in frame from the first base. V is reduced by 0 bases and J by 4 bases, leaving a spacing of 10 bases between them. Donors were 39 systemically healthy Caucasian individuals from Russia aged roughly 6 to 100 years. Each donor gave ten milliliters of peripheral blood, drawn into EDTA-treated Vacutainer tubes. Ficoll-Paque density-gradient centrifugation was used to isolate PBMCs, with at least 6 million per sample. Total RNA, at least 6 micrograms per sample, was extracted from PBMCs with Trizol reagent. For every donor, an aliquot of PBMCs went through flow cytometry to measure the percentages of naive CD45RAhigh/CD27high T cells. Libraries were made using 5' RACE. Instrument used: Illumina HiSeq 2500. A second PCR of roughly 7 to 11 cycles was performed with a sample-barcoded 5' primer and a J-beta primer mix. A template-switch 5' adaptor carrying 12 random nucleotides introduced a unique molecular identifier onto each TCR beta cDNA molecule. At least 2.5 million CDR3-containing paired-end reads were obtained from each sample. First-strand cDNA synthesis was performed from all RNA using the Mint cDNA synthesis kit, with priming by a TRBC-specific oligonucleotide. After uracil-DNA glycosylase treatment, a first 18-cycle PCR used universal primers M1SS and BC2_uni_R on all cDNA. Turning to the authors' computational methods: Each sample was normalized by randomly selecting 1 million high-quality reads, each carrying a distinct molecular identifier. Reads with shared molecular identifiers were discarded instead of being binned into consensus sequences. MiTCR, set to a Q25 quality threshold and the strictest error-elimination algorithm, was used for CDR3 identification, clonotype clustering and error correction. A nonparametric unseen species model with Euler transformation was used to estimate a lower bound on total TCR beta diversity. TCRdb reprocessing: public reads trimmed at Q25 with fastp, clones called with MiXCR, in-frame beta chains kept. Each entry merges the rows of one CDR3 protein and shows their most common DNA and genes. The V and J calls, along with clone size, are taken from TCRdb and not from the paper's own processing. The sample table lists about 1 million distinct CDR3 sequences, under 55% of them with a count of one. The top ten hold under 20% of the sample.

With respect to this clonotype: This receptor's antigen is unknown. One base away there is no much larger clone; base qualities are not given.

The source of this sequence is a woman aged 55-69 years in good health. Material: blood. The V and J genes are TRBV29-1 and TRBJ2-1; a tentative D match to TRBD2 spans 5 bases. The CDR3 region has the sequence CSVEDDREYNEQFF. The DNA sequence is as follows: TGCAGCGTTGAAGACGACCGGGAATACAATGAGCAGTTCTTC.